Below are 16 T cell receptor beta chains sequenced from a single sample in a study of T cell responses to AZD1222 COVID-19 vaccine. Generated by immunoSEQ multiplex PCR, the TCRdb table keeps only in-frame clones and is missing some. Among about 150,000 clones listed, less than 95% were seen once. The material sequenced was peripheral blood, taken on day 0 of AZD1222 vaccination. Every receptor here comes from an adult in good health.

The gene calls are TRBV6-4 and TRBJ2-1, with TRBD2 matching over 10 bases. This CDR3 comprises 15 residues. Germline CDR1 reads MRHNA; CDR2 reads SNTAGT. The V segment lost 4 bases and the J segment 0 bases; nucleotides outside the gene matches: 0. CDR3 amino acids: CASSVAGGSYNEQFF. CDR3 nucleotides: TGTGCCAGCAGTGTAGCGGGAGGCTCCTACAATGAGCAGTTCTTC.

Details on this clone: Germline is not matched at one junction end, which may reflect a read error. The chain recombines TRBV6-5 with TRBJ2-3, with D perhaps matching TRBD2 (5 bases). CDR1 and CDR2 from the germline V gene are MNHEY and SVGAGI. The CDR3 sequence is 15 residues long. For the CDR3, the DNA is TGTGCCAGCAGTAACTCGATTAGCGCGACAGATACGCAGTATTTT. It encodes CASSNSISATDTQYF.

The chain joins TRBV28 to TRBJ2-7; D call uncertain. The CDR3 runs 12 residues. Germline V gives CDR1 MDHEN, CDR2 SYDVKM. With 6 bases removed from V and 4 bases from J, the gap between germline ends came to 10 bases. CDR3 region: CASSLTKYEQYF. The CDR3 DNA is TGTGCCAGCAGCCTAACAAAATACGAGCAGTACTTC.

The genes are TRBV10-3 and TRBJ2-5; D is undetermined. The V and J ends lost 2 bases and 2 bases respectively, with 9 bases between them. Germline V gene lookup returns CDR1 ENHRY and CDR2 SYGVKD. The CDR3 is 14 amino acids. The CDR3 sequence is CAISETTRQETQYF. Written as DNA, the CDR3 is TGTGCCATCAGTGAGACTACCCGGCAAGAGACCCAGTACTTC.

DNA of the CDR3: TGTGCCAGCAGTTTAGGGGACAGCAATGAGCAGTTCTTC. It yields the protein CASSLGDSNEQFF. The rearrangement joins TRBV12-3 or TRBV12-4 to TRBJ2-1; 7 bases are a match to TRBD1. The V segment lost 1 base and the J segment 6 bases; nucleotides outside the gene matches: 0. This CDR3 has 13 amino acids.

The chain joins TRBV7-8 to TRBJ2-1, with 12 bases that match TRBD2. The CDR3 is made up of 17 amino acids. V trimming: 0 bases; J trimming: 12 bases; junction bases outside the gene matches: 12. CDR1 and CDR2 (germline): SGHVS, FQNEAQ. The CDR3 DNA is TGTGCCAGCAGCTTAGCGCTAAAAAGGACTAGCGGGATTCGGCAGTTCTTC. This codes for CASSLALKRTSGIRQFF.

The J gene is TRBJ2-1, the V gene TRBV9; perhaps TRBD2 as D (6 bases). This CDR3 spans 14 amino acids. V lost 2 bases, J lost 6 bases, and 12 bases lay in between. Germline assignment: CDR1 SGDLS and CDR2 YYNGEE. In DNA form, the CDR3 reads TGTGCCAGCAGCGTTCGGGAGCTGGGCAATGAGCAGTTCTTC. Translation: CASSVRELGNEQFF.

This sequence joins TRBV4-2 and TRBJ2-3; possible D gene TRBD1, 6 bases. The CDR3 extends over 16 amino acids. The germline V gene has CDR1 LGHNA and CDR2 YNFKEQ. V gave up 2 bases and J gave up 4 bases, with 16 bases separating them. CDR3 residues: CASSQTPWGQADTQYF. The CDR3 nucleotides read TGTGCCAGCAGCCAAACCCCCTGGGGGCAGGCAGATACGCAGTATTTT.

This clone came up a few times. The rearrangement uses TRBV27 and TRBJ2-7; TRBD2 agrees at 12 bases. CDR1 is MNHEY and CDR2 is SMNVEV in the germline V gene (reference sequence). CDR3 size: 14 residues. With V trimmed by 2 bases and J by 9 bases, 5 bases remained unmatched. CDR3 nucleotide sequence: TGTGCCAGCAGTTTACTAGCGGGGGGGAAAGGGCAGTACTTC. Translated, it gives CASSLLAGGKGQYF.

The rearrangement uses TRBV7-9 and TRBJ1-3; TRBD1 aligns across 8 bases. Per germline, CDR1 SEHNR and CDR2 FQNEAQ (reference sequence). The CDR3 extends over 15 amino acids. The junction had 5 bases not matched to a gene; V was cut back by 3 bases and J by 4 bases. CDR3 bases: TGTGCCAGCAGCTTGACAGGGGATGTGGGAAACACCATATATTTT. Amino acid sequence: CASSLTGDVGNTIYF.

This clone showed up just once. This rearrangement joins TRBV11-2 to TRBJ2-1, with 7 bases matching TRBD2. The germline CDR1 and CDR2 sequences are SGHAT and FQNNGV. This CDR3 has 17 amino acids. V lost 1 base to trimming and J lost 4 bases; unmatched junction nucleotides: 10. The CDR3 spells CASSLVSGEGLYNEQFF. The DNA for the CDR3 is TGTGCCAGCAGCTTAGTATCGGGGGAGGGCCTGTACAATGAGCAGTTCTTC.

This chain links TRBV14 with TRBJ1-6, with 7 bases matching TRBD1. This CDR3 comprises 16 residues. V was clipped by 1 base and J by 10 bases; unmatched bases: 10. Germline lookup yields CDR1 SGHDN and CDR2 FVKESK. DNA of the CDR3: TGTGCCAGCAGCCAAGCCGGGACAGAACAAGGCTCACCCCTCCACTTT. Translated: CASSQAGTEQGSPLHF.

This sequence joins TRBV28 and TRBJ2-1; D call uncertain. Germline lookup yields CDR1 MDHEN and CDR2 SYDVKM. With 5 bases removed from V and 0 bases from J, the gap between germline ends came to 11 bases. The length of the CDR3 is 15 residues. DNA for the CDR3: TGTGCCAGCAGTATCAGCGCCAGCTCCTACAATGAGCAGTTCTTC. Amino acids: CASSISASSYNEQFF.

The chain joins TRBV28 to TRBJ2-5, with D perhaps matching TRBD1 (6 bases). CDR1 and CDR2 from the germline V gene are MDHEN and SYDVKM. The CDR3 sequence is 16 residues long. V lost 6 bases and J lost 7, with 24 bases in between. This CDR3 reads CASSTGTARGLGTQYF. CDR3 in DNA: TGTGCCAGCAGCACCGGGACGGCAAGGGGGTTGGGGACCCAGTACTTC.

The chain has TRBV9 and TRBJ1-5, with D hard to call. V gave up 4 bases and J gave up 5 bases, with 10 bases separating them. The CDR3 spans 13 residues. Germline V gene lookup returns CDR1 SGDLS and CDR2 YYNGEE. The CDR3, as DNA: TGTGCCAGCAGCACAAAGGGTGATCAGCCCCAGCATTTT. It translates to CASSTKGDQPQHF.

The CDR3, as DNA: TGTGCCAGCAGTGATCTCCCGACGTTGGTAACCTACGAGCAGTACTTC. Translating it yields CASSDLPTLVTYEQYF. V usage is TRBV2 and J usage is TRBJ2-7; D gene uncertain. The CDR3 is made up of 16 amino acids. Germline V gene sequence: CDR1 SNHLY, CDR2 FYNNEI. Trimming left V 3 bases short and J 2 bases short, with 17 bases between.